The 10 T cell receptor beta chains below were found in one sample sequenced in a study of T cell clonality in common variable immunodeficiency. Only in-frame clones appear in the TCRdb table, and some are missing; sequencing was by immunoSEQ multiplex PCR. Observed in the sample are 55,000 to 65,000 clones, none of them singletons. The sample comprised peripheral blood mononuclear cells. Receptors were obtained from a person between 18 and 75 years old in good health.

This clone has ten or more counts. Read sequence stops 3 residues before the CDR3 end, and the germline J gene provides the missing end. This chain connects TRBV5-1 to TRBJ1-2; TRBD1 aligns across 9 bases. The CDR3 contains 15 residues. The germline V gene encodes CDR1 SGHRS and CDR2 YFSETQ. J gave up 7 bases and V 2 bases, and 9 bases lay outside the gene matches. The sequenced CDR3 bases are TGCGCCAGCAGCTTAAGACAGGGGGGAATAGGTGGC. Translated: CASSLRQGGIGG. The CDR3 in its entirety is CASSLRQGGIGGYTF.

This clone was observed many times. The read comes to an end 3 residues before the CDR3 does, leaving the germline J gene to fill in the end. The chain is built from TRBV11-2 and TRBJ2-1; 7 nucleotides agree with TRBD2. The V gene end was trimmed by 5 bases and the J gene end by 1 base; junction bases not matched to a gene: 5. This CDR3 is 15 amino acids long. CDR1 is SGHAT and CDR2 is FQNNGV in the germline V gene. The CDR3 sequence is CASSQVSGSYNEQFF. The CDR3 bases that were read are TGTGCCAGCAGCCAAGTTAGCGGGTCCTACAATGAG.

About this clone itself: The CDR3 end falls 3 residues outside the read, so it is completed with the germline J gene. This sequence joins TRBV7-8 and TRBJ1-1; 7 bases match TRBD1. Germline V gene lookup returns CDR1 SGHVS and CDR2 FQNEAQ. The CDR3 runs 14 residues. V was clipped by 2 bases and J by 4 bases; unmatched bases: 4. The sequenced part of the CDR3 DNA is TGTGCCAGCAGCTTACTGGACAGGAGCACTGAA. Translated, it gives CASSLLDRSTE. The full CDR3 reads CASSLLDRSTEAFF. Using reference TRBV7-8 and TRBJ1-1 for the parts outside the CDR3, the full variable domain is GAGVSQSPRYKVAKRGQDVALRCDPISGHVSLFWYQQALGQGPEFLTYFQNEAQLDKSGLPSDRFFAERPEGSVSTLKIQRTQQEDSAVYLCASSLLDRSTEAFFGQGTRLTVV.

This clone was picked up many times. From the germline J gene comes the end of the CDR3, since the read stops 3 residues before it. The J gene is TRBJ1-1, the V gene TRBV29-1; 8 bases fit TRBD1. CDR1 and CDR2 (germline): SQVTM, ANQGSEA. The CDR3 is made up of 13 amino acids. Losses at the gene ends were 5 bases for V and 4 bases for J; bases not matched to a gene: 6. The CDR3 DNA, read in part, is TGCAGCGTTTTTCAGGGGGCGCGCACTGAA. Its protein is CSVFQGARTE. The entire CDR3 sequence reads CSVFQGARTEAFF.

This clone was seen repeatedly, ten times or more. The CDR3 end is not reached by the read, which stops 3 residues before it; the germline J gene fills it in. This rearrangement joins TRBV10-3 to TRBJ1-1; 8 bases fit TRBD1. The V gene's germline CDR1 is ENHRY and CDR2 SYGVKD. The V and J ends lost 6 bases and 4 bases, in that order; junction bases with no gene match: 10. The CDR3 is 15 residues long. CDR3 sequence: CAIRYEQGVATEAFF. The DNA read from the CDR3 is TGTGCCATCAGATATGAACAGGGGGTGGCCACTGAA.

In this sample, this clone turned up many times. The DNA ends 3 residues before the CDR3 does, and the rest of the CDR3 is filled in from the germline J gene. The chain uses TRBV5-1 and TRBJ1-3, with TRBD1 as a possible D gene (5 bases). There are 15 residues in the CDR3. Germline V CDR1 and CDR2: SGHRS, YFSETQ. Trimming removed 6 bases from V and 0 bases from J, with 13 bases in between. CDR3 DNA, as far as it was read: TGCGCCAGCACCAGGGCACCGAACTCTGGAAACACC. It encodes CASTRAPNSGNT. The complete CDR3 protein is CASTRAPNSGNTIYF.

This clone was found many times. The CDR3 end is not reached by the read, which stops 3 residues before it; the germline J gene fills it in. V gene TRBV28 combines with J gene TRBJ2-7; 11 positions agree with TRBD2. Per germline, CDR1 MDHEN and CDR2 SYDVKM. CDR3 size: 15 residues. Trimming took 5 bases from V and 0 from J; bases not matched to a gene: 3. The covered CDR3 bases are TGTGCCAGCAGTAGACTAGCGGGAAGCTCCTACGAG. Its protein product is CASSRLAGSSYE. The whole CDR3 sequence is CASSRLAGSSYEQYF.

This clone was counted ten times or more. The DNA read from the CDR3 is TGCAGCGTAGCCGGGACTAGCGGGAGATACGACACAGATACG. The encoded protein is CSVAGTSGRYDTDT. In full, the CDR3 reads CSVAGTSGRYDTDTQYF. The chain carries TRBV29-1 and TRBJ2-3, with 14 bases identical to TRBD2. Read data end 3 residues before the CDR3 end; the end is taken from the germline J gene. CDR3 length: 17 residues. Germline V lookup: CDR1 SQVTM, CDR2 ANQGSEA. The J segment lost 2 bases and the V segment lost 6 bases, leaving 10 bases of the junction unmatched.

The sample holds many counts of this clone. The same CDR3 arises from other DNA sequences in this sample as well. Incomplete CDR3 DNA: TGTGCCAGCAGCTCCCGGACTAGCGGGAGGGGCAATGAG. It is translated as CASSSRTSGRGNE. The whole CDR3 is CASSSRTSGRGNEQFF. The chain has TRBV5-4 and TRBJ2-1, with 15 positions matching TRBD2. The missing CDR3 end, 3 residues past where the read stops, is filled in from the germline J gene. CDR1 and CDR2 (germline): SGHNT, YYREEE (reference sequence). J gave up 6 bases and V 3 bases, and 4 bases lay outside the gene matches. The CDR3 covers 16 residues.

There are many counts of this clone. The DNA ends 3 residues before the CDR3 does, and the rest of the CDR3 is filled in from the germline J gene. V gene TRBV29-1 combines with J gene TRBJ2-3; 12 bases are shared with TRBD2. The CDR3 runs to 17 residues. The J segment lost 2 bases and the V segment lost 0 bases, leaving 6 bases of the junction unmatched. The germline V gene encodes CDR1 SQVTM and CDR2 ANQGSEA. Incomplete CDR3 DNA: TGCAGCGTTGAAGACCTAAGGACTAGCGGGATCACAGATACG. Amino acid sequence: CSVEDLRTSGITDT. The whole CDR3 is CSVEDLRTSGITDTQYF.